This TCR beta chain was documented in a study of shared clonotypes between healthy human individuals. Study-wide background: Donors had three CD4 naive, three CD4 memory, two CD8 naive and one CD8 memory plate apiece.

Repertoires were generated with immunoSEQ multiplex PCR, while TCRdb's copy carries only in-frame clones and drops some. Of 300,000 to 400,000 clones listed, less than 85% were seen once; the top ten hold about 9.4%. The germline CDR1 and CDR2 sequences are SGHRS and YFSETQ. Trimming removed 4 bases at V and 3 bases at J, with 6 bases between. This CDR3 spans 12 amino acids. Specimen: memory CD4+ T cells sorted from blood. The subset is: CD45RA-negative fraction. The source is a man aged 25 to 45 in good health. This rearrangement joins TRBV5-1 to TRBJ2-3, with D unclear. This CDR3 is CASSLQTDTQYF. The CDR3 DNA reads as TGCGCCAGCAGCCTCCAGACAGATACGCAGTATTTT.